The next 2 T cell receptor beta chains were all read from a single sample in a study of technical replicates of blood from a few donors. Using immunoSEQ multiplex PCR, the repertoire was profiled, and TCRdb retains in-frame clones only, with some absent. The sample records over 55,000 clones, around nine tenths being singletons. The specimen sequenced was PBMCs. The receptors were gathered from a human donor in good health. Some clones in this sample may be carry-over from other donors' samples.

V and J are TRBV2 and TRBJ2-7; 10 bases match TRBD1. The CDR3 consists of 14 residues. V lost 3 bases and J lost 3; bases outside the gene matches: 2. Germline V gives CDR1 SNHLY, CDR2 FYNNEI. Here the CDR3 reads CASSDGQGVYEQYF. Here the CDR3 DNA reads TGTGCCAGCAGTGACGGACAGGGGGTCTACGAGCAGTACTTC.

This chain uses TRBV9 with TRBJ2-5, with D unresolved. Trimming left V 1 base short and J 2 bases short, with 12 bases between. The CDR3 extends over 15 amino acids. Germline CDR1 and CDR2: SGDLS and YYNGEE. The CDR3 DNA follows: TGTGCCAGCAGCGTATGGGCTAAGGCTCAAGAGACCCAGTACTTC. Translation gives CASSVWAKAQETQYF.